This entry concerns a single T cell receptor (beta chain). What it recognizes is unknown. This record comes from a study of cytomegalovirus exposure and HLA in healthy donors. Overall study results and limits: A later analysis reportedly found that, within productive TCRs, an Asian-associated ancestry cluster had fewer N-insertions than the mean observed across the 666 donors.

In germline, CDR1 is SGHTA, CDR2 FQGNSA. This CDR3 has 15 residues. The V gene end was trimmed by 7 bases and the J gene end by 2 bases; junction bases not matched to a gene: 8. Primers included in the PCR were 60 Vbeta and 13 Jbeta primers. Libraries were prepared by immunoSEQ multiplex PCR; TCRdb keeps only in-frame clonotypes and omits some of them. This sample has over 30,000 clones, with approximately 67% found just once. The rearrangement uses TRBV7-2 and TRBJ2-3; 8 nucleotides align to TRBD2. The specimen was PBMCs. This TCR came from a man aged 40-49 years in good health and CMV-seropositive. This chain's CDR3 is CASNPGLANTDTQYF. DNA of the CDR3: TGTGCCAGCAACCCAGGACTAGCCAACACAGATACGCAGTATTTT.